The T cell receptor beta chain described here comes from a study of shared clonotypes between healthy human individuals. Worth noting for this clone: Its antigen is still unknown.

Germline loops: CDR1 MDHEN, CDR2 SYDVKM. The J segment lost 2 bases and the V segment lost 8 bases, leaving 9 bases of the junction unmatched. This CDR3 comprises 15 residues. Profiling relied on immunoSEQ multiplex PCR, and the TCRdb table lists in-frame clones only, not all of them. The sample consists of some 2,500,000 clones, about 90% of them appearing once. Study outcomes and limitations: The donor pool, a small one, limited the genetic and exposure-history diversity represented. Estimated richness values were generally larger in naive subsets than in memory subsets.

The sequence derives from a young man in good health. Some clones in this sample may be carry-over from other donors' samples. The specimen sequenced was naive CD4+ T cells from PBMCs. The subset was: CD45RA+ positively selected. This chain links TRBV28 with TRBJ2-1, with 7 bases identical to TRBD2. In nucleotides, the CDR3 is TGTGCCAGCCGTGGGCGTGGACTAGCCTACAATGAGCAGTTCTTC. This translates into CASRGRGLAYNEQFF.